This T cell receptor beta chain is from a study of chemoradiotherapy in HPV16-positive cancers. Study as a whole: Functional T-cell assays on a couple of HPV16-positive patients' cells defined candidate HPV-specific clones and common TCR motifs. Notes on the study in general: In HPV16-positive patients, HPV-responsive T-cell expansion tracked better recurrence-free survival. Candidate HPV-specific clones and E7-related TCR motifs grew in tumor during treatment. HPV-specific T cells were functionally defined from only a couple of HPV16-positive patients.

J gave up 4 bases and V 5 bases, and 14 bases lay outside the gene matches. The CDR3 has 17 amino acids. Germline V gene lookup returns CDR1 SEHNR and CDR2 FQNEAQ (reference sequence). This clone was detected only a few times. What it recognizes is unknown. TCRdb's table, derived via immunoSEQ multiplex PCR, lists solely in-frame clones and lacks some. The sample has almost 6,000 clones; around 83% are singletons. This receptor was taken from a human donor with HPV-associated anogenital cancer. V gene TRBV7-9 combines with J gene TRBJ1-2, with 9 bases lining up with TRBD1. The sample was collected from a patient who underwent chemoradiotherapy. CDR3 nucleotides: TGTGCCAGCAGCCCGTCCCGGGACAGGGCCGGTGCCTATGGCTACACCTTC. Translating it yields CASSPSRDRAGAYGYTF.